Given below is one TCR beta chain in context. Original methodology: The assay estimated nucleated cells by amplifying reference gene primers. Using immunoSEQ multiplex PCR, the repertoire was profiled, and TCRdb retains in-frame clones only, with some absent. The V and J calls and clone size are taken from that table; D and trimming were inferred from the DNA. Among some 130,000 clones listed, 55% to 75% were seen once. The data originate from a study of blood T cell repertoires in COVID-19. As for the study in general: Spain, Italy and the United States supplied samples that represented acute and convalescent COVID-19. PBMCs, B-cell-depleted T cells, or T cells provided the cDNA or gDNA that made up the material.

Germline CDR1 and CDR2: SGHTA and FQGTGA. V gave up 2 bases and J gave up 0 bases; unmatched junction bases: 5. CDR3 length equals 16 residues. The sequence came from a woman in her seventies with acute or convalescent COVID-19. Sample: peripheral blood. The chain joins TRBV7-3 to TRBJ2-3; 7 bases align to TRBD2. This CDR3 is CASSLSASGSTDTQYF. The CDR3 DNA sequence: TGTGCCAGCAGCTTATCGGCTAGCGGAAGCACAGATACGCAGTATTTT.